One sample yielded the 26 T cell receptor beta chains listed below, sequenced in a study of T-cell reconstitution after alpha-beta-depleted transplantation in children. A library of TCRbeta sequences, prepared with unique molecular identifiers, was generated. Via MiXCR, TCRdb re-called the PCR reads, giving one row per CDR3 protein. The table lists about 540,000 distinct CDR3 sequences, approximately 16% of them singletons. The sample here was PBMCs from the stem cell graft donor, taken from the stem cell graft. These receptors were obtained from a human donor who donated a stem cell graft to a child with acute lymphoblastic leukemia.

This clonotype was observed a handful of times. Written as DNA, the CDR3 is TGTGCCAGCAGTCCGGGACAGGCCGGAGCCGGGGAGCTGTTTTTT. Translating gives CASSPGQAGAGELFF. The gene calls are TRBV6-1 and TRBJ2-2, with 8 nucleotides matching TRBD1. This CDR3 contains 15 residues. Germline V CDR1 and CDR2: MNHNS, SASEGT. V trimming: 5 bases; J trimming: 6 bases; junction bases outside the gene matches: 8.

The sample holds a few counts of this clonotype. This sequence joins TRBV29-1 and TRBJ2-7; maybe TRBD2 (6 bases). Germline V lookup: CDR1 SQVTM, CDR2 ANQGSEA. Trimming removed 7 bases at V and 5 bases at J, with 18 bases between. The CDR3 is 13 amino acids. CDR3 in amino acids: CSADPEGRNEQYF. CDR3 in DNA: TGCAGCGCCGATCCGGAGGGAAGGAACGAGCAGTACTTC.

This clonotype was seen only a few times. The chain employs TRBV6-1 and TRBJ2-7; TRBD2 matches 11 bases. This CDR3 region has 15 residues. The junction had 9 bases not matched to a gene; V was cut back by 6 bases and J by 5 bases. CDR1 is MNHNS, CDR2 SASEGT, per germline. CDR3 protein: CASSALAGGSHEQYF. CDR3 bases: TGTGCCAGCAGCGCTCTAGCGGGAGGTTCCCACGAGCAGTACTTC.

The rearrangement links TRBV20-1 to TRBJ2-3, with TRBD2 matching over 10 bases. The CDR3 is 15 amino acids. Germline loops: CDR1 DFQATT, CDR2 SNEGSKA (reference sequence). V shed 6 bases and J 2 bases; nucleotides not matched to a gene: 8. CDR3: CSALGLAEITDTQYF. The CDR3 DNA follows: TGCAGTGCCCTTGGACTAGCGGAAATCACAGATACGCAGTATTTT.

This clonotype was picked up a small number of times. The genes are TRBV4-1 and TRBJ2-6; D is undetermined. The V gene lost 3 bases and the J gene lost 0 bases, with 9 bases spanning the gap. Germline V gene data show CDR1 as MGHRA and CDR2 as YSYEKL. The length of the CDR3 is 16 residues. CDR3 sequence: CASSHGRFSGANVLTF. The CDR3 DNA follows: TGCGCCAGCAGCCACGGACGGTTCTCTGGGGCCAACGTCCTGACTTTC.

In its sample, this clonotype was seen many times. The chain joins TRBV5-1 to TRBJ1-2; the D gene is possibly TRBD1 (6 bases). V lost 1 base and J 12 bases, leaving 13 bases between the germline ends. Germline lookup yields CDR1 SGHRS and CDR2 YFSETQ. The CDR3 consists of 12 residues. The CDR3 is CASSLIGDNDTF. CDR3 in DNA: TGCGCCAGCAGCTTGATCGGGGACAACGACACCTTC.

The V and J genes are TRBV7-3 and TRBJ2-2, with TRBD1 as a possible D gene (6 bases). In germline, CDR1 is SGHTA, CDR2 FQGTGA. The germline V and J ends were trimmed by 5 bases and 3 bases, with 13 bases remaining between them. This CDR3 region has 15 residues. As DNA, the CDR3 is TGTGCCAGCAGCAACCCCGAGGGGGACACCGGGGAGCTGTTTTTT. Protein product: CASSNPEGDTGELFF. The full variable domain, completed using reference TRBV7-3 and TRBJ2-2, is GAGVSQTPSNKVTEKGKYVELRCDPISGHTALYWYRQSLGQGPEFLIYFQGTGAADDSGLPNDRFFAVRPEGSVSTLKIQRTERGDSAVYLCASSNPEGDTGELFFGEGSRLTVL.

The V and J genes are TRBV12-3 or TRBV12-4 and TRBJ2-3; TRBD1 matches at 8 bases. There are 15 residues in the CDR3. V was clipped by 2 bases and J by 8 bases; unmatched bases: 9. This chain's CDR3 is CASSLSGGQVGTQYF. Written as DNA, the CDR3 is TGTGCCAGCAGTTTATCAGGGGGCCAAGTTGGTACGCAGTATTTT.

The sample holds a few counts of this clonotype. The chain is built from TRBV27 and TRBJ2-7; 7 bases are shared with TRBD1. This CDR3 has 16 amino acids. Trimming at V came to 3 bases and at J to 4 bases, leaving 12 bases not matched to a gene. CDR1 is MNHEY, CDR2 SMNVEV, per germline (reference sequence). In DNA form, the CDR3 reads TGTGCCAGCAGTTTTGGCGTCGGACAGGAATTGTACGAGCAGTACTTC. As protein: CASSFGVGQELYEQYF.

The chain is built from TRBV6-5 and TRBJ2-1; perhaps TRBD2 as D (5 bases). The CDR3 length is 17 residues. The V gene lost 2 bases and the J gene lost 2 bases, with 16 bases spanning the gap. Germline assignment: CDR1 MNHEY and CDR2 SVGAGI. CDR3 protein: CASSYGLTSFTYNEQFF. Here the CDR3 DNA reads TGTGCCAGCAGTTACGGATTAACTAGTTTCACCTACAATGAGCAGTTCTTC.

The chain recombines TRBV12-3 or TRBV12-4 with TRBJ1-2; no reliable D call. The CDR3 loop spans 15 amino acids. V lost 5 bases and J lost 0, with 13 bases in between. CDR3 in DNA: TGTGCCAGCAGTCCCCGGACCGTTGCTAACTATGGCTACACCTTC. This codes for CASSPRTVANYGYTF.

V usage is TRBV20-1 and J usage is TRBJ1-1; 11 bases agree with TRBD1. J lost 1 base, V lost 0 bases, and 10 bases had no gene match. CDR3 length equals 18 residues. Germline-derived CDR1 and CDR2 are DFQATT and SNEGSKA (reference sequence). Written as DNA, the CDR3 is TGCAGTGCTAGAGATTTTGGGACAGGGGGTCCCAAGAACACTGAAGCTTTCTTT. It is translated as CSARDFGTGGPKNTEAFF.

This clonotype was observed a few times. The CDR3 here is CASSVDGSRETQYF. DNA of the CDR3: TGTGCCAGCAGCGTGGACGGATCCAGGGAGACCCAGTACTTC. This chain joins TRBV9 and TRBJ2-5; D gene ambiguous. The CDR3 runs to 14 residues. V was shortened by 2 bases and J by 5 bases, with 13 bases between the two germline ends. Germline-derived CDR1 and CDR2 are SGDLS and YYNGEE.

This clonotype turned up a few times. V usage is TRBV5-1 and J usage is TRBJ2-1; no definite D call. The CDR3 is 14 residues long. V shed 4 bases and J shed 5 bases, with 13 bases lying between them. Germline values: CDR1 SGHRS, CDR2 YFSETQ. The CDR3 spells CASSLGYSNNEQFF. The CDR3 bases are TGCGCCAGCAGCCTTGGTTACTCTAACAATGAGCAGTTCTTC.

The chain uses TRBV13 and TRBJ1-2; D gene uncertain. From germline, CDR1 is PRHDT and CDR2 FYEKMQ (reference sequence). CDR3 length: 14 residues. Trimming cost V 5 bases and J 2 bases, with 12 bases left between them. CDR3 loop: CASSQGPMNYGYTF. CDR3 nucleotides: TGTGCCAGCAGCCAAGGCCCCATGAACTATGGCTACACCTTC.

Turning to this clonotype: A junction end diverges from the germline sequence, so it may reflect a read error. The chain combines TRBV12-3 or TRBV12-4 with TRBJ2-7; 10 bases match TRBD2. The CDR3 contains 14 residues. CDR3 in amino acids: CASSLAGVRYEQYF. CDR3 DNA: TGTGCCAGCAGTCTAGCGGGAGTCAGGTACGAGCAGTACTTC.

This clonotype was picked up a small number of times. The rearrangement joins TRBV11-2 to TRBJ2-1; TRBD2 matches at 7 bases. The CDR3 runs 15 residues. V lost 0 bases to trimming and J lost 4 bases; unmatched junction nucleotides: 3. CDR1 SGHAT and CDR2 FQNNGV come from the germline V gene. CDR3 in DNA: TGTGCCAGCAGCTTAGAGGGGGACTATTACAATGAGCAGTTCTTC. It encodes CASSLEGDYYNEQFF.

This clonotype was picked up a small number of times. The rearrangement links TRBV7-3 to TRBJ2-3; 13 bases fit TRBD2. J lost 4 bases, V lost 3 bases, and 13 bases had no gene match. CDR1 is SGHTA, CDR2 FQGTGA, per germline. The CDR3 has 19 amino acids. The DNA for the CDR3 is TGTGCCAGCAGCTTTCTAACCCGGACTAGCGGGAGAGTCGCAGATACGCAGTATTTT. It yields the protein CASSFLTRTSGRVADTQYF.

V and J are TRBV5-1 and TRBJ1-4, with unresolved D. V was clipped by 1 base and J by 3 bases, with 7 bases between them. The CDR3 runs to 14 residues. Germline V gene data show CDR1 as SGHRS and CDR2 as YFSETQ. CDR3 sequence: CASSLTAPNEKLFF. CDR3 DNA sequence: TGCGCCAGCAGCTTGACAGCACCTAATGAAAAACTGTTTTTT.

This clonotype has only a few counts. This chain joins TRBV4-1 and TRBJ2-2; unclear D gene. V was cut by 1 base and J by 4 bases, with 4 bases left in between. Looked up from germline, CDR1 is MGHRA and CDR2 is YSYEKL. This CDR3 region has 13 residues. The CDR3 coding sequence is TGCGCCAGCAGCCAAGGGACCACCGGGGAGCTGTTTTTT. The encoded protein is CASSQGTTGELFF.

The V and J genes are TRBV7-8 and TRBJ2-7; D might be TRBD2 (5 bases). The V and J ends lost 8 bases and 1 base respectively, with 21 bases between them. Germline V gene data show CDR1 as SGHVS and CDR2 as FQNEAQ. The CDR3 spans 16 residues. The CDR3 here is CASGHRRGWPSYEQYF. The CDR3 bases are TGTGCCAGCGGCCATAGACGCGGGTGGCCATCCTACGAGCAGTACTTC.

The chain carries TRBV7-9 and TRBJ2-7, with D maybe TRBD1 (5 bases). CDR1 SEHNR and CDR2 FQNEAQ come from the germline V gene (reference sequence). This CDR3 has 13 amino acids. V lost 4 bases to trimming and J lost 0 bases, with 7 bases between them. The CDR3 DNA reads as TGTGCCAGCAGCTCACAGGTCTCCTACGAGCAGTACTTC. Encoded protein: CASSSQVSYEQYF.

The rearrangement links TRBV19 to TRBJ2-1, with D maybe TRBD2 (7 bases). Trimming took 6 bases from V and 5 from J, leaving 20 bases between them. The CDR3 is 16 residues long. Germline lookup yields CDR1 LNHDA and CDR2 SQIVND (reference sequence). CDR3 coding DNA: TGTGCCAGTAGGAGAAGGGGGGCTAGCGGTCACAATGAGCAGTTCTTC. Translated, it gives CASRRRGASGHNEQFF. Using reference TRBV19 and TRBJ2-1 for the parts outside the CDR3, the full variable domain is DGGITQSPKYLFRKEGQNVTLSCEQNLNHDAMYWYRQDPGQGLRLIYYSQIVNDFQKGDIAEGYSVSREKKESFPLTVTSAQKNPTAFYLCASRRRGASGHNEQFFGPGTRLTVL.

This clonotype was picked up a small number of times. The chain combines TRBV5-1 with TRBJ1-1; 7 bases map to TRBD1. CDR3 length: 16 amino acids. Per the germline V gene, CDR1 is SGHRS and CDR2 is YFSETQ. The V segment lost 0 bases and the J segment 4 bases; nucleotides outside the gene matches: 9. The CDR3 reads CASSLGVARGVTEAFF. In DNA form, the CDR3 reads TGCGCCAGCAGCTTGGGTGTGGCCAGGGGGGTCACTGAAGCTTTCTTT.

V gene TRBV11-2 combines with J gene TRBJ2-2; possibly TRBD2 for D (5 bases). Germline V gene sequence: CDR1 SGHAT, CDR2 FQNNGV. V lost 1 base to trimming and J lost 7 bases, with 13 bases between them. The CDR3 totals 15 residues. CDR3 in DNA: TGTGCCAGCAGCTTAGTCCCAAGCGAGGGCGGGGAGCTGTTTTTT. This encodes CASSLVPSEGGELFF.

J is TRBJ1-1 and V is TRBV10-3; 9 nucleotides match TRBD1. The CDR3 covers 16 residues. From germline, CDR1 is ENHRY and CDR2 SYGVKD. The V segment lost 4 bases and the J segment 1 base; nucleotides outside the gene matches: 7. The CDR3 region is CAISAPGQGRNTEAFF. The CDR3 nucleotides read TGTGCCATCAGTGCCCCCGGACAGGGGAGGAACACTGAAGCTTTCTTT.